Described below is a single T cell receptor (beta chain) sequence and its context. Antigen unknown. While the first cohort had 700 or so subjects, the donors belonged to the separate validation cohort of 120 subjects. The source of the sample is a study of cytomegalovirus exposure and HLA in healthy donors. Across the study: The 130 or so validation repertoires were reported in a later analysis to have been generated on the same platform as the 500 to 700 first-cohort repertoires.

Germline CDR1 and CDR2: WSHSY and SAAADI. V lost 0 bases and J 3 bases, leaving 12 bases between the germline ends. CDR3 length equals 15 residues. Study conclusions and caveats: Reported results showed that the classifier diagnosed cytomegalovirus status with high specificity and sensitivity. 150 or so TCR beta chains were listed as cytomegalovirus-associated.

The table came from immunoSEQ multiplex PCR; TCRdb's copy has only in-frame clones and leaves some out. The profile shows 150,000 to 250,000 clones, about 81% of them singletons. This clonotype was sampled from a woman between 25 and 40 years old in good health and CMV-seronegative. The material sequenced was PBMCs. This sequence joins TRBV10-2 and TRBJ2-7, with a weak D call TRBD1 (6 bases). CDR3 coding DNA: TGCGCCAGCAGTGAGTCAACAGGGACCTTCTACGAGCAGTACTTC. Encoded protein: CASSESTGTFYEQYF.